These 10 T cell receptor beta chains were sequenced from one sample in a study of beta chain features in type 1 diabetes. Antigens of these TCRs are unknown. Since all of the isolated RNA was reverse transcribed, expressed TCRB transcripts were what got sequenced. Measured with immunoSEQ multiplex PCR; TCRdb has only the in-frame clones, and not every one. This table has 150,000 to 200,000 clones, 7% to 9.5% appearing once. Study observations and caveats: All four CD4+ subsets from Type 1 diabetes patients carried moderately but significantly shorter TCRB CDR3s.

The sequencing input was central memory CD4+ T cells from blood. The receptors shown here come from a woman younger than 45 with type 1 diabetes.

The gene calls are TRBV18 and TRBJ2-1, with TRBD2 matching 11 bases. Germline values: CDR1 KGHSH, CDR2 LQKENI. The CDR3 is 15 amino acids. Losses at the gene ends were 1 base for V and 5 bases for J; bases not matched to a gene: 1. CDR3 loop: CASSPLAGGDNEQFF. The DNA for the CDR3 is TGTGCCAGCTCACCACTAGCGGGAGGGGACAATGAGCAGTTCTTC.

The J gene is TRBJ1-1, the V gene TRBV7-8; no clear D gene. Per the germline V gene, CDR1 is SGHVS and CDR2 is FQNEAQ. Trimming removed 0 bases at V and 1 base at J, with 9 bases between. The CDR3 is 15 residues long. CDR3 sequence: CASSLARRGNTEAFF. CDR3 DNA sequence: TGTGCCAGCAGCTTAGCGCGAAGAGGGAACACTGAAGCTTTCTTT.

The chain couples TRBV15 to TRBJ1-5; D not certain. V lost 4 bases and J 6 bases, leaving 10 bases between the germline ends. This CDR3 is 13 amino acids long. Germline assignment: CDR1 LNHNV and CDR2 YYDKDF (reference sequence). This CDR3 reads CATSTTSGQPQHF. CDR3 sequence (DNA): TGTGCCACCAGCACTACGAGCGGTCAGCCCCAGCATTTT.

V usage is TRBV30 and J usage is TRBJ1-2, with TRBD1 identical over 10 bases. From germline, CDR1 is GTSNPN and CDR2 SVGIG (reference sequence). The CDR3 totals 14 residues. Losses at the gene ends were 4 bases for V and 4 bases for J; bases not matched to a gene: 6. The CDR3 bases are TGTGCCTGGACGCCGGGACAGGGGTCCTATGGCTACACCTTC. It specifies CAWTPGQGSYGYTF.

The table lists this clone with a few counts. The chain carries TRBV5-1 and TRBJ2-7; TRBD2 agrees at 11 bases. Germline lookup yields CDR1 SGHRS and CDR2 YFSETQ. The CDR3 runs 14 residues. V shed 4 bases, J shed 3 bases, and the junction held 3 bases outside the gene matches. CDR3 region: CASSLLAGDYEQYF. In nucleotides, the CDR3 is TGCGCCAGCAGCCTACTAGCGGGGGACTACGAGCAGTACTTC. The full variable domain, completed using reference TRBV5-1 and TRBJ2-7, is KAGVTQTPRYLIKTRGQQVTLSCSPISGHRSVSWYQQTPGQGLQFLFEYFSETQRNKGNFPGRFSGRQFSNSRSEMNVSTLELGDSALYLCASSLLAGDYEQYFGPGTRLTVT.

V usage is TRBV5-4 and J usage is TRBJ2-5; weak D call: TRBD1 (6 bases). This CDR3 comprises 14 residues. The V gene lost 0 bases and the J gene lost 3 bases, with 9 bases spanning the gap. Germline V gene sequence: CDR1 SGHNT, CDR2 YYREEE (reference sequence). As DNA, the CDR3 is TGTGCCAGCAGCTTGGGGGACAAGAAAGAGACCCAGTACTTC. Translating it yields CASSLGDKKETQYF.

The CDR3 here is CAIKGSGAVRLNEQFF. In nucleotides, the CDR3 is TGTGCCATCAAAGGTAGCGGGGCAGTTAGACTCAATGAGCAGTTCTTC. This chain links TRBV10-3 with TRBJ2-1; 8 nucleotides align to TRBD2. Germline lookup yields CDR1 ENHRY and CDR2 SYGVKD. V shed 7 bases, J shed 6 bases, and the junction held 14 bases outside the gene matches. The CDR3 runs 16 residues.

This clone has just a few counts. The DNA for the CDR3 is TGTGCCAGCAGCGGACAAGTTCCTCTAGCCAAAAACATTCAGTACTTC. It specifies CASSGQVPLAKNIQYF. The rearrangement joins TRBV2 to TRBJ2-4; the D gene is possibly TRBD1 (5 bases). CDR3 length: 16 amino acids. CDR1 and CDR2 from the germline V gene are SNHLY and FYNNEI. V was clipped by 6 bases and J by 0 bases, with 15 bases between them.

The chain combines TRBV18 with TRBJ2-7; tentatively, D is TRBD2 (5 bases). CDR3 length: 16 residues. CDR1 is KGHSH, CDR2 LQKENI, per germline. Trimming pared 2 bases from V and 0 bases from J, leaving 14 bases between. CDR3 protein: CASSPVGSSNSYEQYF. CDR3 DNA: TGTGCCAGCTCACCAGTTGGGAGTTCGAACTCCTACGAGCAGTACTTC.

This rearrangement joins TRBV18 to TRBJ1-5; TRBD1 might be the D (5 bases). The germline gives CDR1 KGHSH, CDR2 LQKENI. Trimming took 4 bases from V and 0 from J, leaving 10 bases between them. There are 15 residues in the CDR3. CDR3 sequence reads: CASSLWGDSNQPQHF. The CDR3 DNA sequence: TGTGCCAGCTCACTATGGGGGGATAGCAATCAGCCCCAGCATTTT.